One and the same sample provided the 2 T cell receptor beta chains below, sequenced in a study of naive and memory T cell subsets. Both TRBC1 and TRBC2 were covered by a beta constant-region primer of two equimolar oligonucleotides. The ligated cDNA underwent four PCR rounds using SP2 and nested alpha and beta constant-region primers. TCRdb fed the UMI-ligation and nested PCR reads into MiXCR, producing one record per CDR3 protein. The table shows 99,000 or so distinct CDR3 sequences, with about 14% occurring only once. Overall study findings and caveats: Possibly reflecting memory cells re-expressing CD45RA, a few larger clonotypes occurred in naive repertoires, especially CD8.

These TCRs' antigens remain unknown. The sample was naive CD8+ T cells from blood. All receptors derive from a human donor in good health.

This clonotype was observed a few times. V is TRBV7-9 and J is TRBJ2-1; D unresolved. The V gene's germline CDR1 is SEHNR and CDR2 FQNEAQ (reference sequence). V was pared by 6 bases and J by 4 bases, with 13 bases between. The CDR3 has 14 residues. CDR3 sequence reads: CASSQLLGYNEQFF. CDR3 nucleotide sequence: TGTGCCAGCAGTCAATTATTGGGATACAATGAGCAGTTCTTC.

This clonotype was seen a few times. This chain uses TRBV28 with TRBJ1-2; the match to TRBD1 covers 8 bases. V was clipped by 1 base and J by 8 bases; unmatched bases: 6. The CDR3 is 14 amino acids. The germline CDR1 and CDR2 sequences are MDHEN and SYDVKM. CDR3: CASSLLSGGWGYTF. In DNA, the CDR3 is TGTGCCAGCAGTTTATTATCAGGGGGCTGGGGCTACACCTTC.